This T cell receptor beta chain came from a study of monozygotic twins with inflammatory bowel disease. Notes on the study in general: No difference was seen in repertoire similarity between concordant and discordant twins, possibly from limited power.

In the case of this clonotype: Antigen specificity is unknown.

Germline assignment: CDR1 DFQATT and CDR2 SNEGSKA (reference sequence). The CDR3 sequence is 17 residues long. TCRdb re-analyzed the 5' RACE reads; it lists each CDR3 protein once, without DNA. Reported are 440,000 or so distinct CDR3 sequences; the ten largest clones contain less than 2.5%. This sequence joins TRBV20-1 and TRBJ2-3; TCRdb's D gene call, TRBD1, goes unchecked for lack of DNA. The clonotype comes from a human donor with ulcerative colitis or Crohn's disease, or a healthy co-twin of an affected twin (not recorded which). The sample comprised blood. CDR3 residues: CSARDPLGTLGTDTQYF.